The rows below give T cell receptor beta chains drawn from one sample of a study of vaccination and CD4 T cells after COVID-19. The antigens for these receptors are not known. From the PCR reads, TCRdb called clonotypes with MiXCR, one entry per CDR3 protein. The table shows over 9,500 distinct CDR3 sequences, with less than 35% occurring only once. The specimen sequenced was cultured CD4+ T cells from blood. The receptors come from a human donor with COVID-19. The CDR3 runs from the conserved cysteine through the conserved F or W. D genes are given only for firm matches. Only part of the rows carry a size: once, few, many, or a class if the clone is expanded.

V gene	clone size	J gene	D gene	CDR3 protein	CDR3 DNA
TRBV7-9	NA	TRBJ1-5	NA	CASSLATENQPQHF	TGTGCCAGCAGCTTAGCTACCGAGAATCAGCCCCAGCATTTT
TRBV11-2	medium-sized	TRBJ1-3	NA	CASSLVLGNTIYF	TGTGCCAGCAGCTTAGTCCTAGGAAACACCATATATTTT
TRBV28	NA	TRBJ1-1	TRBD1	CATKGGQTLSAFF	TGTGCCACAAAGGGGGGACAGACCCTGAGTGCTTTCTTT
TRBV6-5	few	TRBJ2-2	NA	CASSSRALMTGELFF	TGTGCCAGCAGTTCCCGGGCCCTGATGACCGGGGAGCTGTTTTTT
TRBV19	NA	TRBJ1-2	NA	CASSIQVLSYGYTF	TGTGCCAGTAGTATTCAGGTTCTCTCCTATGGCTACACCTTC
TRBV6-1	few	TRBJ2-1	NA	CASRAGQIQFF	TGTGCCAGCCGAGCGGGACAGATACAGTTCTTC
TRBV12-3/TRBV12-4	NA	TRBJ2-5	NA	CASSLWGVETQYF	TGTGCCAGCAGTTTATGGGGGGTGGAGACCCAGTACTTC
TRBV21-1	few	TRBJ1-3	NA	CASREGRLSFGNTIYF	TGTGCCAGCAGAGAAGGGCGGCTTAGCTTCGGAAACACCATATATTTT
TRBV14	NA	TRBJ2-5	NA	CASSQGLGETQYF	TGTGCCAGCAGCCAGGGTCTGGGGGAGACCCAGTACTTC
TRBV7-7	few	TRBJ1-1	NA	CASSLKDRNTEAFF	TGTGCTAGCAGCTTAAAGGACAGGAACACTGAAGCTTTCTTT
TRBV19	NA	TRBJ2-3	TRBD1	CASSTPGQGNTDTQYF	TGTGCCAGTAGTACACCGGGACAGGGAAACACAGATACGCAGTATTTT
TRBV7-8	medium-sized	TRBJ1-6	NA	CASRRGPKGDSPLHF	TGTGCCAGCAGGCGCGGACCCAAGGGAGATTCACCCCTCCACTTT
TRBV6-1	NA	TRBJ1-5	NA	CASSGPRGSNQPQHF	TGTGCCAGCAGTGGTCCCCGGGGAAGCAATCAGCCCCAGCATTTT
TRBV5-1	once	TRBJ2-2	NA	CASKAPAGTGELFF	TGCGCCAGCAAGGCTCCAGCGGGCACCGGGGAGCTGTTTTTT
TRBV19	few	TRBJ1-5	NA	CASSRVNNQPQHF	TGTGCCAGTAGTAGGGTTAACAATCAGCCCCAGCATTTT
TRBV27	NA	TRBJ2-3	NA	CASSGGTDTQYF	TGTGCCAGCAGCGGGGGCACAGATACGCAGTATTTT
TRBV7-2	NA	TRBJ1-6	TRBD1	CASSLGTGNNSPLHF	TGTGCCAGCAGCTTAGGGACAGGGAATAATTCACCCCTCCACTTT
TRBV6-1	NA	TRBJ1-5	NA	CASPGPDLWQPQHF	TGTGCCAGCCCTGGGCCAGACCTTTGGCAGCCCCAGCATTTT
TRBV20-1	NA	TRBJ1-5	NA	CSARDRRANQPQHF	TGCAGTGCTAGGGATCGACGGGCCAATCAGCCCCAGCATTTT
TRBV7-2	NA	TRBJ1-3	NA	CASSRDPSGNTIYF	TGTGCCAGCAGCCGGGACCCCTCTGGAAACACCATATATTTT
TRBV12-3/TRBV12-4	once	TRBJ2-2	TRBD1	CASSPDRASTGELFF	TGTGCCAGCAGTCCCGACAGGGCTAGTACCGGGGAGCTGTTTTTT
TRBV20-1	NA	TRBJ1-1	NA	CSAPINTEAFF	TGCAGTGCACCGATTAACACTGAAGCTTTCTTT
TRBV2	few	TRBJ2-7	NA	CASTASYEQYF	TGTGCCAGCACGGCTTCCTACGAGCAGTACTTC
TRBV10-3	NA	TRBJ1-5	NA	CAISEFSGQPQHF	TGTGCCATCAGTGAGTTTTCAGGTCAGCCCCAGCATTTT
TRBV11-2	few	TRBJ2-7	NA	CASSQTSGVNYEQYF	TGTGCCAGCAGCCAGACCTCGGGAGTGAACTACGAGCAGTACTTC
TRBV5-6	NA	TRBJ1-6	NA	CASSPAPYNSPLHF	TGTGCCAGCAGCCCAGCTCCTTATAATTCACCCCTCCACTTT
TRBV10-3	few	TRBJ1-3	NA	CATTLDNTIYF	TGTGCCACCACCCTAGATAACACCATATATTTT
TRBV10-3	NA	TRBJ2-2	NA	CAISELRISGTGELFF	TGTGCCATCAGTGAGCTAAGAATCTCCGGGACCGGGGAGCTGTTTTTT
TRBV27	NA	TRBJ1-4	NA	CASSLRHPPGEKLFF	TGTGCCAGCAGTTTAAGGCACCCGCCCGGGGAAAAACTGTTTTTT
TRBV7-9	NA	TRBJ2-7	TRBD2	CASSQKTSGDEQYF	TGTGCCAGCAGCCAAAAAACAAGCGGGGACGAGCAGTACTTC
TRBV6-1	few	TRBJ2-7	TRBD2	CASSGGLAELYEQYF	TGTGCCAGCAGTGGCGGACTAGCGGAGCTCTACGAGCAGTACTTC
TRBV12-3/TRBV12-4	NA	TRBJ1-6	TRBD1	CASSHRQGSSPLHF	TGTGCCAGCAGTCACCGACAGGGTAGTTCACCCCTCCACTTT
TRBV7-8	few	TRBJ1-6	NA	CASSLGQAYNSPLHF	TGTGCCAGCAGCTTAGGACAGGCTTATAATTCACCCCTCCACTTT
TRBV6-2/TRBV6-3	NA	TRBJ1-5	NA	CASSLQGWGQPQHF	TGTGCCAGCAGTTTACAGGGATGGGGTCAGCCCCAGCATTTT
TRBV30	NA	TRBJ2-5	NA	CASSPGWQETQYF	TGTGCCTCCAGTCCAGGGTGGCAAGAGACCCAGTACTTC
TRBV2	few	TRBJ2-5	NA	CASSEARQSVETQYF	TGTGCCAGCAGTGAAGCTCGACAGTCGGTGGAGACCCAGTACTTC
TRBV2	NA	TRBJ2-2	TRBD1	CASRVQGVNTGELFF	TGTGCCAGCAGGGTACAGGGGGTAAACACCGGGGAGCTGTTTTTT
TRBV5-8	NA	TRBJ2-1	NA	CASSLGTGTHNEQFF	TGTGCCAGCAGCTTGGGCACCGGGACTCACAATGAGCAGTTCTTC
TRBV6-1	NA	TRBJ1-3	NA	CASRLDARGSGNTIYF	TGTGCCAGCAGATTGGACGCCCGGGGCTCTGGAAACACCATATATTTT
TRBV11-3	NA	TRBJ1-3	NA	CASSLTPASGNTIYF	TGTGCCAGCAGCTTAACTCCAGCTTCTGGAAACACCATATATTTT
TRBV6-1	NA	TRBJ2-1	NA	CASRWDEYNEQFF	TGTGCCAGCAGATGGGACGAGTACAATGAGCAGTTCTTC
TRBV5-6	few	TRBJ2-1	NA	CASSGDWTHNEQFF	TGTGCCAGCAGCGGTGACTGGACTCACAATGAGCAGTTCTTC
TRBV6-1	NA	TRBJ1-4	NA	CASDRTNEKLFF	TGTGCCAGCGACAGGACGAATGAAAAACTGTTTTTT
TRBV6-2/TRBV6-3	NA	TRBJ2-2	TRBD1	CASRLPGGNTGELFF	TGTGCCAGCAGGCTCCCAGGGGGAAACACCGGGGAGCTGTTTTTT
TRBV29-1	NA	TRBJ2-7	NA	CSLDGGGGTYEQYF	TGCAGCCTTGATGGGGGAGGGGGAACCTACGAGCAGTACTTC
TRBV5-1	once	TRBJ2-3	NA	CASRDRGTDTQYF	TGCGCCAGCCGAGACAGAGGCACAGATACGCAGTATTTT
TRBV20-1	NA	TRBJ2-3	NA	CSASLWDTQYF	TGCAGTGCTAGTCTATGGGATACGCAGTATTTT